This entry features one TCR beta chain sequence. The antigen remains undetermined. It was by 5'RACE template switching with UMIs that TCR beta cDNA was made. TCRdb reprocessed the 5' RACE reads, with one entry per CDR3 protein and no DNA. Reported are around 260,000 distinct CDR3 sequences; the ten largest clones contain roughly 4.2%. This specimen belongs to a study of T cells expressing NK-cell markers. Whole-study context: Repertoire data for TCR beta were derived from sorted T cells (CD3+CD56+NKG2C+, CD3+CD56+NKG2C- and CD3+CD56-NKG2C+). Seven of the eight sequenced donors were HCMV-seropositive; one was seronegative. General study results and limits: Several of the donors also had these clonotypes leading their CD3+CD56-NKG2C+ fraction.

Specimen: blood T cells: a sorted CD56 or NKG2C T cell subset, CD4+ or CD8+ T cells, or bulk PBMC T cells (not recorded which). The sequence derives from a woman between 18 and 70 years old in good health.

CDR3 amino acids: CASSLGGPGTDTQYF. The chain couples TRBV11-2 to TRBJ2-3; with no DNA, the TCRdb D assignment of TRBD2 cannot be verified. There are 15 residues in the CDR3. Germline assignment: CDR1 SGHAT and CDR2 FQNNGV.